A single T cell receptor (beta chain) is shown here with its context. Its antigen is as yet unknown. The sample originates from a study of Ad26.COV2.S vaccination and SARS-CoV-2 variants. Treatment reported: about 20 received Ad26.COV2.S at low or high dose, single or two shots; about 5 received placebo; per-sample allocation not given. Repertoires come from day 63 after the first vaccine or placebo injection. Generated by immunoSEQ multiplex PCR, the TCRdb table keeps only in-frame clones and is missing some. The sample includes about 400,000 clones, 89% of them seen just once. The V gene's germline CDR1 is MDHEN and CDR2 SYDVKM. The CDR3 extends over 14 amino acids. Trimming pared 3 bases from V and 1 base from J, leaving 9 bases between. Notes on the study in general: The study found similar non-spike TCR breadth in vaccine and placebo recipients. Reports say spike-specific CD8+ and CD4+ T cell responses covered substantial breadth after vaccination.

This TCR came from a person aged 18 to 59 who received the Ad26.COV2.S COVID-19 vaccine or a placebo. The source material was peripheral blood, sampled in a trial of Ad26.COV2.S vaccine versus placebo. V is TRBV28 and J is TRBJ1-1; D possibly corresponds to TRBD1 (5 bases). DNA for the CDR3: TGTGCCAGCAGTTTTGCAGGGAAGAACACTGAAGCTTTCTTT. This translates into CASSFAGKNTEAFF.